The 30 T cell receptor beta chains in this list originate from one sample, sequenced in a study of blood T cells in healthy people across ages. A second roughly 6 to 11 cycle PCR used barcoded and J-beta primers. TCRdb processed the 5' RACE reads anew with MiXCR; each CDR3 protein has one entry. The data show about 500,000 distinct CDR3 sequences, with around 24% seen just once and roughly 10% held by the top ten. These sequences were also reported in another study, on T cells of mothers and their children.

The specimen was blood. The receptors here all came from a boy between 5 and 17 years old in good health.

V usage is TRBV5-1 and J usage is TRBJ2-3; 9 bases align to TRBD1. The CDR3 runs 18 residues. CDR1 is SGHRS, CDR2 YFSETQ, per germline. The V and J ends lost 0 bases and 0 bases, in that order; junction bases with no gene match: 8. The DNA for the CDR3 is TGCGCCAGCAGCTTGGCCCCACAGGGACAGGGAAGCACAGATACGCAGTATTTT. It is translated as CASSLAPQGQGSTDTQYF.

CDR3 sequence: CASSAGTEQFF. The CDR3 DNA follows: TGTGCCAGCAGCGCCGGCACTGAGCAGTTCTTC. J is TRBJ2-5 and V is TRBV9, with D unresolved. Near its end, the DNA agrees better with TRBJ2-1, so the J call may be wrong. The CDR3 extends over 11 amino acids. From germline, CDR1 is SGDLS and CDR2 YYNGEE.

This sequence joins TRBV14 and TRBJ2-5; D remains unclear. Judging by the DNA end, TRBJ2-1 fits better; the J call may be wrong. From germline, CDR1 is SGHDN and CDR2 FVKESK. CDR3 length: 13 amino acids. In DNA, the CDR3 is TGTGCCAGCAGCCAAGAAGTGGAAGGTGAGCAGTTCTTC. This sequence encodes CASSQEVEGEQFF.

The gene calls are TRBV12-3 or TRBV12-4 and TRBJ2-1, with D tentatively TRBD1 (6 bases). V was clipped by 3 bases and J by 9 bases, with 12 bases between them. The CDR3 covers 13 residues. In nucleotides, the CDR3 is TGTGCCAGCAGTTTTCAGGGGTCGGGTGAGCAGTTCTTC. Encoded protein: CASSFQGSGEQFF.

This clonotype came up a few times. The rearrangement joins TRBV7-2 to TRBJ1-3, with D possibly matching TRBD1 (5 bases). The CDR3 consists of 14 residues. Germline loops: CDR1 SGHTA, CDR2 FQGNSA. Trimming took off 2 bases at V and 6 bases at J, with 11 bases between the two ends. As DNA, the CDR3 is TGTGCCAGCAGCTTAAGCGGGGCGGAAAACACCATATATTTT. Its protein is CASSLSGAENTIYF. The entire variable domain, with the rest obtained from reference TRBV7-2 and TRBJ1-3, is as follows: GAGVSQSPSNKVTEKGKDVELRCDPISGHTALYWYRQSLGQGLEFLIYFQGNSAPDKSGLPSDRFSAERTGGSVSTLTIQRTQQEDSAVYLCASSLSGAENTIYFGEGSWLTVV.

This chain links TRBV20-1 with TRBJ2-5, with TRBD1 as a possible D gene (5 bases). The V end was cut by 0 bases, the J end by 0 bases, with 14 bases between. The CDR3 totals 16 residues. In germline, CDR1 is DFQATT, CDR2 SNEGSKA (reference sequence). The CDR3 protein is CSAREGEPTHQETQYF. CDR3 coding DNA: TGCAGTGCTAGAGAAGGGGAACCGACCCACCAAGAGACCCAGTACTTC.

This clonotype was seen only a few times. The V gene is TRBV20-1, the J gene TRBJ1-1; D gene ambiguous. This CDR3 is built from 14 residues. Germline CDR1 is DFQATT and CDR2 is SNEGSKA (reference sequence). V was trimmed by 0 bases and J by 5 bases, leaving 13 bases between them. The CDR3 DNA reads as TGCAGTGCTAGAGAGGGTAGGGTAGGAACTGAAGCTTTCTTT. Amino acid sequence: CSAREGRVGTEAFF.

The CDR3 loop reads CASSPRLAGDGIQYF. The DNA for the CDR3 is TGTGCCAGTAGCCCCCGACTAGCGGGGGATGGCATTCAGTACTTC. The chain employs TRBV19 and TRBJ2-4; 12 nucleotides agree with TRBD2. There are 15 residues in the CDR3. The germline CDR1 and CDR2 sequences are LNHDA and SQIVND (reference sequence). The V gene end was trimmed by 6 bases and the J gene end by 9 bases; junction bases not matched to a gene: 9.

This clonotype has just a few counts. This chain uses TRBV29-1 with TRBJ2-7; perhaps TRBD2 as D (6 bases). The CDR3 spans 12 residues. Germline values: CDR1 SQVTM, CDR2 ANQGSEA. V was trimmed by 5 bases and J by 5 bases, leaving 13 bases between them. The CDR3 sequence: CSVRWRGNEQYF. The CDR3 DNA is TGCAGCGTTCGATGGAGGGGCAACGAGCAGTACTTC.

J is TRBJ2-1 and V is TRBV27, with 9 bases matching TRBD2. This CDR3 spans 20 amino acids. Germline V CDR1 and CDR2: MNHEY, SMNVEV (reference sequence). The V gene end was trimmed by 6 bases and the J gene end by 5 bases; junction bases not matched to a gene: 23. The CDR3 region is CASSQIAWGVSGSIDNEQFF. The CDR3 DNA sequence: TGTGCCAGCAGCCAAATTGCCTGGGGGGTTAGCGGGAGCATAGACAATGAGCAGTTCTTC.

This clonotype was recorded once. The V and J genes are TRBV11-2 and TRBJ2-3; D perhaps matches TRBD1 (6 bases). The germline V and J ends were trimmed by 4 bases and 8 bases, with 22 bases remaining between them. This CDR3 has 16 residues. Germline CDR1 and CDR2: SGHAT and FQNNGV. In DNA form, the CDR3 reads TGTGCCAGCAGCTCGGGCCTTTGGGCCACACAGGGTACGCAGTATTTT. It yields the protein CASSSGLWATQGTQYF.

This chain joins TRBV20-1 and TRBJ1-2; weak D call: TRBD1 (6 bases). Germline-derived CDR1 and CDR2 are DFQATT and SNEGSKA (reference sequence). The length of the CDR3 is 13 residues. Trimming took 6 bases from V and 2 from J, leaving 13 bases between them. CDR3 coding DNA: TGCAGTGCAACACAGGGACTAAACTATGGCTACACCTTC. It is translated as CSATQGLNYGYTF.

The genes are TRBV12-3 or TRBV12-4 and TRBJ1-3; TRBD1 is a possible D gene (6 bases). Trimming left V 6 bases short and J 3 bases short, with 9 bases between. This CDR3 has 13 residues. CDR3 protein: CASSHRVGNTIYF. As DNA, the CDR3 is TGTGCCAGCAGCCACAGGGTTGGAAACACCATATATTTT.

This clonotype showed up just a few times. The chain carries TRBV6-5 and TRBJ2-7; 7 bases are a match to TRBD1. From germline, CDR1 is MNHEY and CDR2 SVGAGI. The CDR3 consists of 15 residues. The ends lost 5 bases at V and 3 bases at J; junction bases unmatched: 10. CDR3 nucleotide sequence: TGTGCCAGCAGTAAACGCCGGGACAGAGTCTACGAGCAGTACTTC. Translation gives CASSKRRDRVYEQYF.

This clonotype has a handful of counts. V and J are TRBV7-9 and TRBJ2-3, with unresolved D. The CDR3 runs to 14 residues. Germline values: CDR1 SEHNR, CDR2 FQNEAQ (reference sequence). V was pared by 5 bases and J by 6 bases, with 15 bases between. CDR3 sequence (DNA): TGTGCCAGCAGCCCCAGCATCAGTTTTGATACGCAGTATTTT. Its translation is CASSPSISFDTQYF. Supplemented by reference TRBV7-9 and TRBJ2-3, the full variable domain reads DTGVSQNPRHKITKRGQNVTFRCDPISEHNRLYWYRQTLGQGPEFLTYFQNEAQLEKSRLLSDRFSAERPKGSFSTLEIQRTEQGDSAMYLCASSPSISFDTQYFGPGTRLTVL.

This sequence joins TRBV28 and TRBJ2-5; TRBD1 matches at 9 bases. The last part of the DNA fits TRBJ2-7 better; the J call may be wrong. The CDR3 is 17 residues long. CDR1 and CDR2 from the germline V gene are MDHEN and SYDVKM. The CDR3 reads CASSYPLTGGASYEQYF. DNA of the CDR3: TGTGCCAGCAGTTACCCACTAACAGGGGGCGCTTCCTACGAGCAGTACTTC.

This clonotype appeared many times. CDR3 nucleotides: TGCGCCAGCAGCCAAGTCAGGGTAACTATCTACAATGAGCAGTTCTTC. It translates to CASSQVRVTIYNEQFF. The V gene is TRBV4-1, the J gene TRBJ2-1; maybe TRBD1 (5 bases). This CDR3 region has 16 residues. Germline CDR1 is MGHRA and CDR2 is YSYEKL. V was pared by 1 base and J by 3 bases, with 13 bases between.

This chain links TRBV20-1 with TRBJ2-7; tentative D call: TRBD2 (5 bases). The CDR3 totals 16 residues. The V gene lost 3 bases and the J gene lost 4 bases, with 22 bases spanning the gap. Germline V lookup: CDR1 DFQATT, CDR2 SNEGSKA (reference sequence). This CDR3 is CSARGEAGITGYEQYF. The CDR3 nucleotides are TGCAGTGCTAGGGGCGAGGCCGGGATCACCGGGTACGAGCAGTACTTC.

CDR3 DNA: TGTGCCAGCAGCCAAGCAACTAGCGGGTCCTACGAGCAGTACTTC. This codes for CASSQATSGSYEQYF. V and J are TRBV4-2 and TRBJ2-7; 9 positions agree with TRBD2. The CDR3 loop spans 15 amino acids. Germline CDR1 and CDR2: LGHNA and YNFKEQ. Trimming at V came to 1 base and at J to 1 base, leaving 2 bases not matched to a gene.

The V and J genes are TRBV12-3 or TRBV12-4 and TRBJ1-5, with 11 positions matching TRBD1. The CDR3 loop spans 14 amino acids. Trimming at V came to 8 bases and at J to 11 bases, leaving 11 bases not matched to a gene. CDR3 in DNA: TGTGCCAGCGGGATCGGACAGGGGGCGACCGCCCAGCATTTT. Protein product: CASGIGQGATAQHF.

This chain links TRBV11-2 with TRBJ2-1; D is perhaps TRBD2 (6 bases). V gave up 0 bases and J gave up 0 bases, with 24 bases separating them. The germline V gene encodes CDR1 SGHAT and CDR2 FQNNGV. The CDR3 consists of 21 residues. CDR3 amino acids: CASSLDLGLGRGTSSYNEQFF. The CDR3 DNA follows: TGTGCCAGCAGCTTAGATCTGGGCCTTGGTCGGGGGACGAGCTCCTACAATGAGCAGTTCTTC.

This clonotype was detected a few times. The V call is TRBV4-3, the J call TRBJ2-5; 9 nucleotides line up with TRBD2. The J call may not be correct, given that the DNA end is closer to TRBJ2-7. Germline CDR1 and CDR2: LGHNA and YSLEER. The CDR3 has 16 amino acids. The CDR3 DNA reads as TGCGCCAGCAGCCAAGTCGTGGCGGGAGGGCGCCACGAGCAGTACTTC. It specifies CASSQVVAGGRHEQYF.

This clonotype occurred a few times. This chain uses TRBV29-1 with TRBJ2-5; 10 bases line up with TRBD1. The DNA matches TRBJ2-7 better at its end, which makes the J call doubtful. This CDR3 is 13 amino acids long. Per germline, CDR1 SQVTM and CDR2 ANQGSEA. The CDR3 sequence: CSVGRTGGYEQYF. The CDR3 DNA is TGCAGCGTTGGAAGGACAGGGGGGTACGAGCAGTACTTC.

This clonotype turned up a few times. The V call is TRBV21-1, the J call TRBJ2-7; the D call TRBD1 from the table was never checked on the DNA. TRBV21-1 is shown as a pseudogene. This CDR3 is built from 15 residues. The CDR3 coding sequence is TGTGCCAGCAGCAAAGGGAGGGGGGGATGCCACGAGCAGTACTTC. This gives the protein CASSKGRGGCHEQYF.

V usage is TRBV7-9 and J usage is TRBJ1-4, with D unresolved. Deletions cut 7 bases from V and 8 bases from J, with 11 bases between. The V gene's germline CDR1 is SEHNR and CDR2 FQNEAQ (reference sequence). The CDR3 is made up of 12 amino acids. CDR3 nucleotides: TGTGCCAGCATGAGCCTAGGGGAAAAACTGTTTTTT. This codes for CASMSLGEKLFF.

In this sample, this clonotype turned up a few times. This chain links TRBV6-2 or TRBV6-3 with TRBJ1-2, with no clear D. The germline V and J ends were trimmed by 5 bases and 2 bases, with 3 bases remaining between them. The CDR3 covers 11 residues. Per germline, CDR1 MNHEY and CDR2 SVGEGT. DNA of the CDR3: TGTGCCAGCAGTGAGAACTATGGCTACACCTTC. Translated: CASSENYGYTF.

The V and J genes are TRBV6-5 and TRBJ2-7; D is unresolved. V was pared by 6 bases and J by 6 bases, with 18 bases between. CDR3 size: 14 residues. Germline lookup yields CDR1 MNHEY and CDR2 SVGAGI. The CDR3 reads CASRSRVGTGEQYF. The DNA for the CDR3 is TGTGCCAGCAGGTCAAGGGTAGGCACGGGCGAGCAGTACTTC.

This clonotype came up a few times. CDR3 sequence: CASRLAGGGLNEQFF. Here the CDR3 DNA reads TGTGCCAGCAGGCTAGCGGGAGGGGGGCTCAATGAGCAGTTCTTC. The V call is TRBV27, the J call TRBJ2-1; 12 bases are a match to TRBD2. V lost 6 bases to trimming and J lost 6 bases; unmatched junction nucleotides: 6. Germline CDR1 MNHEY, CDR2 SMNVEV (reference sequence). CDR3 length: 15 residues.

The chain employs TRBV5-5 and TRBJ1-5; 12 bases map to TRBD1. Germline V gene lookup returns CDR1 SGHKS and CDR2 YYEKEE (reference sequence). The CDR3 runs to 14 residues. Trimming cost V 3 bases and J 6 bases; bases outside gene matches: 1. The CDR3 sequence: CASSWDRGLQPQHF. The CDR3 DNA reads as TGTGCCAGCAGCTGGGACAGGGGGCTTCAGCCCCAGCATTTT.

V usage is TRBV25-1 and J usage is TRBJ2-7, with D perhaps being TRBD1 or TRBD2 (6 bases each). The CDR3 has 13 residues. V lost 3 bases and J lost 5, with 11 bases in between. Germline CDR1 and CDR2: MGHDK and SYGVNS. CDR3 loop: CASSDKGGDEQYF. The CDR3 DNA is TGTGCCAGCAGTGATAAGGGGGGCGACGAGCAGTACTTC.